The rows below give T cell receptor beta chains drawn from one sample of a study of blood T cell repertoires in COVID-19. Repertoires were generated with immunoSEQ multiplex PCR, while TCRdb's copy carries only in-frame clones and drops some. The sample contains approximately 350,000 clones, about nine tenths of which appear only once. Sequences were obtained from peripheral blood. All receptors derive from a woman between 65 and 79 years old with COVID-19, enrolled during active disease. CDR3s include the opening cysteine and the closing phenylalanine or tryptophan. The D gene is left open where the match is weak. Size tells how often a clone was seen (once, few, many) or the class of an expanded clone, and some rows leave it out.

J gene: TRBJ1-2
clone size: -
D gene: TRBD1
V gene: TRBV6-4
CDR3 protein: CASSDSTGDGYTF
CDR3 DNA: TGTGCCAGCAGTGACTCGACAGGGGATGGCTACACCTTC

J gene: TRBJ1-6
clone size: -
D gene: TRBD1
V gene: TRBV7-6
CDR3 protein: CASSTGQGWNSPLHF
CDR3 DNA: TGTGCCAGCAGCACAGGACAGGGATGGAATTCACCCCTCCACTTT

J gene: TRBJ2-7
clone size: many
D gene: TRBD1
V gene: TRBV6-5
CDR3 protein: CASSRDRASYEQYF
CDR3 DNA: TGTGCCAGCAGCCGAGACAGGGCCTCCTACGAGCAGTACTTC

J gene: TRBJ2-7
clone size: once
D gene: -
V gene: TRBV6-5
CDR3 protein: CASSFRGSNEQYF
CDR3 DNA: TGTGCCAGCAGTTTCCGGGGTAGCAACGAGCAGTACTTC

J gene: TRBJ1-2
clone size: -
D gene: -
V gene: TRBV28
CDR3 protein: CASSQGGYGYTF
CDR3 DNA: TGTGCCAGCAGTCAGGGTGGCTATGGCTACACCTTC

J gene: TRBJ2-2
clone size: -
D gene: TRBD2
V gene: TRBV7-2
CDR3 protein: CASRRGVNTGELFF
CDR3 DNA: TGTGCCAGCAGGCGGGGGGTGAACACCGGGGAGCTGTTTTTT

J gene: TRBJ1-1
clone size: -
D gene: -
V gene: TRBV7-9
CDR3 protein: CASSGDRENTEAFF
CDR3 DNA: TGTGCCAGCAGCGGGGATCGGGAGAACACTGAAGCTTTCTTT

J gene: TRBJ2-7
clone size: -
D gene: -
V gene: TRBV5-1
CDR3 protein: CASSLAGVYEQYF
CDR3 DNA: TGCGCCAGCAGCTTGGCGGGGGTCTACGAGCAGTACTTC

J gene: TRBJ2-7
clone size: -
D gene: TRBD1
V gene: TRBV7-8
CDR3 protein: CASSLDRGREQYF
CDR3 DNA: TGTGCCAGCAGCTTAGACAGGGGTCGAGAGCAGTACTTC

J gene: TRBJ2-2
clone size: -
D gene: -
V gene: TRBV3-1/TRBV3-2
CDR3 protein: CASSQDLAGAHTGELFF
CDR3 DNA: TGTGCCAGCAGCCAAGATTTGGCGGGGGCCCACACCGGGGAGCTGTTTTTT

J gene: TRBJ1-2
clone size: -
D gene: -
V gene: TRBV19
CDR3 protein: CASSHGTSGYTF
CDR3 DNA: TGTGCCAGCAGTCATGGGACAAGTGGCTACACCTTC

J gene: TRBJ2-2
clone size: -
D gene: -
V gene: TRBV9
CDR3 protein: CASSARDIGELFF
CDR3 DNA: TGTGCCAGCAGCGCCAGGGATATCGGGGAGCTGTTTTTT

J gene: TRBJ2-7
clone size: -
D gene: -
V gene: TRBV27
CDR3 protein: CASSLLGGEQYF
CDR3 DNA: TGTGCCAGCAGTTTGCTAGGGGGAGAGCAGTACTTC

J gene: TRBJ1-1
clone size: -
D gene: TRBD1
V gene: TRBV28
CDR3 protein: CASSLRGQGANTEAFF
CDR3 DNA: TGTGCCAGCAGTTTACGCGGACAGGGGGCGAACACTGAAGCTTTCTTT

J gene: TRBJ1-2
clone size: -
D gene: -
V gene: TRBV7-9
CDR3 protein: CASSLSTVGYTF
CDR3 DNA: TGTGCCAGCAGCTTAAGTACTGTGGGCTACACCTTC

J gene: TRBJ2-5
clone size: -
D gene: TRBD2
V gene: TRBV7-9
CDR3 protein: CASSPTGTSGGETQYF
CDR3 DNA: TGTGCCAGCAGCCCGACCGGGACTAGCGGGGGTGAGACCCAGTACTTC

J gene: TRBJ2-5
clone size: -
D gene: -
V gene: TRBV7-3
CDR3 protein: CASSLGAVQETQYF
CDR3 DNA: TGTGCCAGCAGCTTAGGAGCTGTCCAAGAGACCCAGTACTTC

J gene: TRBJ1-6
clone size: -
D gene: TRBD1
V gene: TRBV6-5
CDR3 protein: CASSLGQGSYNSPLHF
CDR3 DNA: TGTGCCAGCAGTTTAGGACAGGGGTCCTATAATTCACCCCTCCACTTT

J gene: TRBJ1-1
clone size: -
D gene: -
V gene: TRBV13
CDR3 protein: CASSSGNTEAFF
CDR3 DNA: TGTGCCAGCAGCTCCGGGAACACTGAAGCTTTCTTT

J gene: TRBJ2-7
clone size: -
D gene: TRBD2
V gene: TRBV11-2
CDR3 protein: CASSVGLAGIYEQYF
CDR3 DNA: TGTGCCAGCAGCGTTGGACTAGCGGGGATTTACGAGCAGTACTTC

J gene: TRBJ1-2
clone size: -
D gene: -
V gene: TRBV18
CDR3 protein: CASSLQYGGEYGYTF
CDR3 DNA: TGTGCCAGCTCACTTCAGTATGGAGGGGAGTATGGCTACACCTTC

J gene: TRBJ1-5
clone size: -
D gene: -
V gene: TRBV6-6
CDR3 protein: CASSSGQQSAQHF
CDR3 DNA: TGTGCCAGCAGTTCGGGACAACAATCAGCCCAGCATTTT

J gene: TRBJ1-2
clone size: -
D gene: -
V gene: TRBV27
CDR3 protein: CASYSVSGYTF
CDR3 DNA: TGTGCCAGCTATTCCGTCAGTGGCTACACCTTC

J gene: TRBJ1-6
clone size: -
D gene: TRBD1
V gene: TRBV27
CDR3 protein: CASADRGQGSPLHF
CDR3 DNA: TGTGCCAGCGCGGACAGGGGGCAAGGTTCACCCCTCCACTTT

J gene: TRBJ2-3
clone size: -
D gene: -
V gene: TRBV5-8
CDR3 protein: CASSLESGTDTQYF
CDR3 DNA: TGTGCCAGCAGCTTGGAAAGCGGCACAGATACGCAGTATTTT

J gene: TRBJ1-1
clone size: -
D gene: -
V gene: TRBV9
CDR3 protein: CASSVEVRGREAFF
CDR3 DNA: TGTGCCAGCAGCGTAGAAGTCAGGGGACGTGAAGCTTTCTTT

J gene: TRBJ1-2
clone size: -
D gene: -
V gene: TRBV9
CDR3 protein: CASSVESQDPYYGYTF
CDR3 DNA: TGTGCCAGCAGCGTAGAGAGCCAAGATCCGTACTATGGCTACACCTTC

J gene: TRBJ2-1
clone size: once
D gene: TRBD2
V gene: TRBV29-1
CDR3 protein: CSVPTSGVNEQFF
CDR3 DNA: TGCAGCGTCCCGACTAGCGGTGTCAATGAGCAGTTCTTC

J gene: TRBJ1-2
clone size: -
D gene: -
V gene: TRBV29-1
CDR3 protein: CSVEQGLYGYTF
CDR3 DNA: TGCAGCGTTGAACAGGGCCTCTATGGCTACACCTTC

J gene: TRBJ2-3
clone size: -
D gene: TRBD2
V gene: TRBV3-1/TRBV3-2
CDR3 protein: CASSQELAGGPSTDTQYF
CDR3 DNA: TGTGCCAGCAGCCAAGAGTTAGCGGGGGGTCCTAGCACAGATACGCAGTATTTT

J gene: TRBJ1-2
clone size: -
D gene: TRBD1
V gene: TRBV14
CDR3 protein: CASSQEGQVIYTF
CDR3 DNA: TGTGCCAGCAGCCAAGAAGGACAGGTGATCTACACCTTC

J gene: TRBJ2-3
clone size: -
D gene: TRBD1
V gene: TRBV9
CDR3 protein: CASSPRTGGRTDTQYF
CDR3 DNA: TGTGCCAGCAGCCCCAGGACAGGGGGCCGCACAGATACGCAGTATTTT

J gene: TRBJ2-1
clone size: -
D gene: TRBD2
V gene: TRBV3-1/TRBV3-2
CDR3 protein: CASSERGGLREQFF
CDR3 DNA: TGTGCCAGCAGCGAGCGGGGGGGCCTGAGGGAGCAGTTCTTC

J gene: TRBJ1-2
clone size: -
D gene: TRBD1
V gene: TRBV19
CDR3 protein: CASSTSREGAFGYTF
CDR3 DNA: TGTGCCAGTAGTACCTCCCGGGAGGGGGCTTTTGGCTACACCTTC

J gene: TRBJ1-3
clone size: -
D gene: TRBD1
V gene: TRBV3-1/TRBV3-2
CDR3 protein: CASSHGGWGQTGNTIYF
CDR3 DNA: TGTGCCAGCAGCCACGGAGGTTGGGGACAGACTGGAAACACCATATATTTT

J gene: TRBJ1-6
clone size: -
D gene: TRBD1
V gene: TRBV9
CDR3 protein: CASSTRTGGNSPLHF
CDR3 DNA: TGTGCCAGCAGCACTCGGACAGGGGGAAATTCACCCCTCCACTTT

J gene: TRBJ1-6
clone size: -
D gene: TRBD1
V gene: TRBV30
CDR3 protein: CAWRTGGSYNSPLHF
CDR3 DNA: TGTGCCTGGAGGACAGGGGGCTCCTATAATTCACCCCTCCACTTT

J gene: TRBJ2-7
clone size: -
D gene: TRBD2
V gene: TRBV13
CDR3 protein: CASSLGLAGTKSYEQYF
CDR3 DNA: TGTGCCAGCAGCCTTGGACTAGCGGGGACGAAATCCTACGAGCAGTACTTC

J gene: TRBJ2-5
clone size: -
D gene: -
V gene: TRBV2
CDR3 protein: CASSGDTKETQYF
CDR3 DNA: TGTGCCAGCAGCGGGGACACAAAAGAGACCCAGTACTTC

J gene: TRBJ2-1
clone size: -
D gene: TRBD1
V gene: TRBV19
CDR3 protein: CASSIPRTGADNEQFF
CDR3 DNA: TGTGCCAGTAGTATCCCCCGGACAGGGGCGGACAATGAGCAGTTCTTC

J gene: TRBJ1-2
clone size: once
D gene: TRBD1
V gene: TRBV18
CDR3 protein: CASSPGQGNFYGYTF
CDR3 DNA: TGTGCCAGCTCGCCGGGACAGGGAAACTTCTATGGCTACACCTTC